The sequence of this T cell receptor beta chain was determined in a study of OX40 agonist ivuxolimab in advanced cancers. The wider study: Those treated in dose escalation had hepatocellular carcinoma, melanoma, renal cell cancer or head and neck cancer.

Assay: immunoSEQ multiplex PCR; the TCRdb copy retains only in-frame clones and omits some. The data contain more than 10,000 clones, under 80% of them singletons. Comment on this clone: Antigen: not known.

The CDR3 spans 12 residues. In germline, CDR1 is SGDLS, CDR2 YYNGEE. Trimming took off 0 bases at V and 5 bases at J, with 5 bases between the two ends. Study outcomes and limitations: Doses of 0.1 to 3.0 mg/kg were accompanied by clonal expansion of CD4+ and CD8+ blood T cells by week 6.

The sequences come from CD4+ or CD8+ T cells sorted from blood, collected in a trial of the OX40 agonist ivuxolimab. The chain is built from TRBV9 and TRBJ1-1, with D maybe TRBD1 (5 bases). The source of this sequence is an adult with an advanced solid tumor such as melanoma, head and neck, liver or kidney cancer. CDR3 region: CASSVGGTEAFF. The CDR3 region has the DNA TGTGCCAGCAGCGTAGGGGGGACTGAAGCTTTCTTT. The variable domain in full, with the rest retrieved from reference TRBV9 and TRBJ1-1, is DSGVTQTPKHLITATGQRVTLRCSPRSGDLSVYWYQQSLDQGLQFLIQYYNGEERAKGNILERFSAQQFPDLHSELNLSSLELGDSALYFCASSVGGTEAFFGQGTRLTVV.